This is a list of T cell receptor beta chains from one sample in a study of spatial heterogeneity in lung cancer. TCRdb fed the 5' RACE reads into MiXCR, producing one record per CDR3 protein. Of approximately 52,000 distinct CDR3 sequences listed, roughly 5% are singletons. Sequences were derived from PBMCs, sampled at surgery. The receptors here all came from a male donor with early-stage non-small cell lung cancer. Each CDR3 is given with its conserved first and last residue. A D gene is named only where the DNA matches it firmly. Only some rows state a clone size, as once, few, many or a class for expanded clones.

d_gene: TRBD1
j_gene: TRBJ1-2
abundance: many
v_gene: TRBV2
CDR3nt: TGTGCCAGCTCGATGGGGACAGCTTCATATGGCTACACCTTC
CDR3aa: CASSMGTASYGYTF

d_gene: .
j_gene: TRBJ2-1
abundance: many
v_gene: TRBV29-1
CDR3nt: TGCAGCGTTGAGGGCCCCACGAGCGGGTTTTTTAATGAGCAGTTCTTC
CDR3aa: CSVEGPTSGFFNEQFF

d_gene: TRBD2
j_gene: TRBJ2-7
abundance: many
v_gene: TRBV5-1
CDR3nt: TGCGCCAGCACGGGGGGAAATTCCTACGAGCAGTACTTC
CDR3aa: CASTGGNSYEQYF

d_gene: TRBD1
j_gene: TRBJ2-2
abundance: many
v_gene: TRBV9
CDR3nt: TGTGCCAGCAGCGTGCGACAGGGTTCAGGGACCGGGGAGCTGTTTTTT
CDR3aa: CASSVRQGSGTGELFF

d_gene: .
j_gene: TRBJ1-1
abundance: .
v_gene: TRBV20-1
CDR3nt: TGCAGTGCTAGAGCCGGAGTCGACACTGAAGCTTTCTTT
CDR3aa: CSARAGVDTEAFF

d_gene: TRBD1
j_gene: TRBJ2-6
abundance: many
v_gene: TRBV20-1
CDR3nt: TGCAGTGCTAGACAGGGGGCAAGCTCTGGGGCCAACGTCCTGACTTTC
CDR3aa: CSARQGASSGANVLTF

d_gene: .
j_gene: TRBJ2-2
abundance: many
v_gene: TRBV6-5
CDR3nt: TGTGCCAGCAGTTACTCGAACTTTAGGACAGATTTACGGGAGCTGTTTTTT
CDR3aa: CASSYSNFRTDLRELFF

d_gene: .
j_gene: TRBJ2-3
abundance: .
v_gene: TRBV7-6
CDR3nt: TGTGCCAGCAGCTTTGGGGACACCGGGGATACGCAGTATTTT
CDR3aa: CASSFGDTGDTQYF

d_gene: TRBD1
j_gene: TRBJ2-3
abundance: many
v_gene: TRBV5-4
CDR3nt: TGTGCCCTGGGGGGACAGGGCTCAGATACGCAGTATTTT
CDR3aa: CALGGQGSDTQYF

d_gene: .
j_gene: TRBJ1-6
abundance: many
v_gene: TRBV5-1
CDR3nt: TGCGCCAGCAGTTCACCAGGGAATTCACCCCTCCACTTT
CDR3aa: CASSSPGNSPLHF

d_gene: .
j_gene: TRBJ2-1
abundance: many
v_gene: TRBV20-1
CDR3nt: TGCAGTGCTAGGGGGGTAGGGCTAGGTAAAGACAATGAGCAGTTCTTC
CDR3aa: CSARGVGLGKDNEQFF

d_gene: .
j_gene: TRBJ2-3
abundance: many
v_gene: TRBV7-2
CDR3nt: TGTGCCAGCAGCCCCCAGCGAGATACGCAGTATTTT
CDR3aa: CASSPQRDTQYF

d_gene: TRBD1
j_gene: TRBJ1-1
abundance: .
v_gene: TRBV7-2
CDR3nt: TGTGCCAGCACGGACAGGGTAACCACTGAAGCTTTCTTT
CDR3aa: CASTDRVTTEAFF

d_gene: .
j_gene: TRBJ2-5
abundance: .
v_gene: TRBV7-2
CDR3nt: TGTGCCAGCAGCTTAGACAGGGTTCAAGAGACCCAGTACTTC
CDR3aa: CASSLDRVQETQYF

d_gene: .
j_gene: TRBJ2-7
abundance: many
v_gene: TRBV7-7
CDR3nt: TGTGCTAGCAGCTTACGCCTTGGGTACGAGCAGTACTTC
CDR3aa: CASSLRLGYEQYF

d_gene: .
j_gene: TRBJ2-5
abundance: .
v_gene: TRBV15
CDR3nt: TGTGCCACCGGGGTCGGAGAGACCCAGTACTTC
CDR3aa: CATGVGETQYF

d_gene: TRBD2
j_gene: TRBJ2-3
abundance: .
v_gene: TRBV3-1
CDR3nt: TGTGCCAGCAGCCAAGACTGGGCTTCTAGCGGGAGTACAGATACGCAGTATTTT
CDR3aa: CASSQDWASSGSTDTQYF

d_gene: TRBD2
j_gene: TRBJ2-1
abundance: many
v_gene: TRBV20-1
CDR3nt: TGCAGTGCGGTTGCCGGGACTAGCCGGGGTGAGCAGTTCTTC
CDR3aa: CSAVAGTSRGEQFF

d_gene: TRBD2
j_gene: TRBJ2-1
abundance: many
v_gene: TRBV11-2
CDR3nt: TGTGCCAGCAGCCCCGTCCTAGCGGTTAACTACAATGAGCAGTTCTTC
CDR3aa: CASSPVLAVNYNEQFF

d_gene: TRBD1
j_gene: TRBJ1-2
abundance: .
v_gene: TRBV20-1
CDR3nt: TGCAGTGCGCCCAGGGGGCGCAAAGGCTACACCTTC
CDR3aa: CSAPRGRKGYTF

d_gene: TRBD2
j_gene: TRBJ2-1
abundance: many
v_gene: TRBV28
CDR3nt: TGTGCCAGCAGTTTGGGGGGACTAGCGGGAGCTGAGCAGTTCTTC
CDR3aa: CASSLGGLAGAEQFF

d_gene: TRBD1
j_gene: TRBJ2-7
abundance: many
v_gene: TRBV20-1
CDR3nt: TGCAGTGCTAGTGTCGGGACAGGGGTGGACGAGCAGTACTTC
CDR3aa: CSASVGTGVDEQYF

d_gene: .
j_gene: TRBJ1-5
abundance: many
v_gene: TRBV6-1
CDR3nt: TGTGCCAGCAGTGGGACGGTAGACCAGCCCCAGCATTTT
CDR3aa: CASSGTVDQPQHF

d_gene: .
j_gene: TRBJ1-1
abundance: few
v_gene: TRBV6-2/TRBV6-3
CDR3nt: TGTGCCAGCGAGGACCCTAGGTCGGGCACTGAAGCTTTCTTT
CDR3aa: CASEDPRSGTEAFF

d_gene: TRBD1
j_gene: TRBJ1-5
abundance: many
v_gene: TRBV6-5
CDR3nt: TGTGCCAGCAGGCCGGGACAGGGGGAAATCAATCAGCCCCAGCATTTT
CDR3aa: CASRPGQGEINQPQHF

d_gene: .
j_gene: TRBJ1-1
abundance: .
v_gene: TRBV20-1
CDR3nt: TGCAGTGCTAGAAGGATGAACACTGAAGCTTTCTTT
CDR3aa: CSARRMNTEAFF

d_gene: .
j_gene: TRBJ1-2
abundance: many
v_gene: TRBV7-9
CDR3nt: TGTGCCAGCAGCTTAGTTGTTGGGGTTTCTAACTATGGCTACACCTTC
CDR3aa: CASSLVVGVSNYGYTF

d_gene: TRBD2
j_gene: TRBJ2-7
abundance: many
v_gene: TRBV20-1
CDR3nt: TGCAGTGCTACGGTGACTAGCGGAAATTACGAGCAGTACTTC
CDR3aa: CSATVTSGNYEQYF

d_gene: TRBD2
j_gene: TRBJ2-1
abundance: many
v_gene: TRBV20-1
CDR3nt: TGCAGTGCTAGAGGACTAGCGGATTACAATGAGCAGTTCTTC
CDR3aa: CSARGLADYNEQFF

d_gene: .
j_gene: TRBJ2-7
abundance: many
v_gene: TRBV29-1
CDR3nt: TGCAGCGTCGGGGACCCCTCCTACGAGCAGTACTTC
CDR3aa: CSVGDPSYEQYF

d_gene: .
j_gene: TRBJ1-1
abundance: .
v_gene: TRBV20-1
CDR3nt: TGCAGTGCTAGGCCGGGACGTGTGGCTTTCTTT
CDR3aa: CSARPGRVAFF

d_gene: .
j_gene: TRBJ2-3
abundance: few
v_gene: TRBV18
CDR3nt: TGTGCCAGCTCACCCCCCCGAGGAGGCCCCGCAGATACGCAGTATTTT
CDR3aa: CASSPPRGGPADTQYF

d_gene: TRBD1
j_gene: TRBJ2-3
abundance: many
v_gene: TRBV28
CDR3nt: TGTGCCAGCTCCCTCCTCGACAGGGGCAGAGATACGCAGTATTTT
CDR3aa: CASSLLDRGRDTQYF

d_gene: .
j_gene: TRBJ2-3
abundance: many
v_gene: TRBV18
CDR3nt: TGTGCCAGCTCCAAGGAGCGCACAGATACGCAGTATTTT
CDR3aa: CASSKERTDTQYF

d_gene: TRBD1
j_gene: TRBJ1-1
abundance: .
v_gene: TRBV20-1
CDR3nt: TGCAGTGCTAGGATCGGGACAGGGATCACTGAAGCTTTCTTT
CDR3aa: CSARIGTGITEAFF